This T cell receptor beta chain was identified during a study of response to subunit inactivated influenza vaccine. Regarding the study as a whole: The authors put forward the suggestion that each seasonal influenza vaccination may bring in only a limited number of new T cells.

A few counts support this clonotype. Its target is unknown. Each CDR3 protein is one row after TCRdb ran MiXCR on the RT-PCR reads. The sample lists fewer than 250,000 distinct CDR3 sequences, 14% occurring once. This TCR derives from a man between 50 and 59 years old who received an inactivated influenza vaccine. The sample was CD8+ T cells sorted from PBMCs, taken 5 to 6 days after vaccination.

CDR3 in DNA: TGTGCCAGCAGCCCAAGACAGCGGGGGACCTACGAGCAGTACTTC. It specifies CASSPRQRGTYEQYF. The V and J genes are TRBV3-1 and TRBJ2-7; 8 nucleotides align to TRBD2. The V and J ends lost 4 bases and 2 bases, in that order; junction bases with no gene match: 7. CDR1 is LGHDT, CDR2 YNNKEL, per germline (reference sequence). The CDR3 consists of 15 residues.